This T cell receptor beta chain originates from a study of cytomegalovirus exposure and HLA in healthy donors. This clone was seen just once. Its antigen is still unknown. Trimming took 1 base from V and 5 from J, leaving 14 bases between them. CDR1 is GTSNPN, CDR2 SVGIG, per germline (reference sequence). This CDR3 spans 14 amino acids. TCRdb's table, derived via immunoSEQ multiplex PCR, lists solely in-frame clones and lacks some. In the table there are over 110,000 clones, more than 75% of which are singletons. Findings and caveats of the study: Accounts indicate the classifier identified cytomegalovirus status with strong specificity and sensitivity. The study recorded 150 to 200 TCR beta chains that were cytomegalovirus-associated. Specificity for CMV antigens was confirmed in vitro for a few of the CMV-associated chains. There were some public TCRs occurring in many donors, but most TCR sequences were rare.

The specimen was PBMCs. The rearrangement links TRBV30 to TRBJ1-2, with D unclear. The source of this sequence is a man younger than 30 in good health and CMV-seropositive. This CDR3 is CAWSDLGGSYGYTF. The CDR3 bases are TGTGCCTGGAGTGATTTGGGAGGGTCATATGGCTACACCTTC.